This is a list of T cell receptor beta chains from one sample in a study of STAT3 mutations in large granular lymphocyte leukemia. Libraries were prepared by immunoSEQ multiplex PCR; TCRdb keeps only in-frame clonotypes and omits some of them. Of 6,000 or so clones in the sample, roughly a third were seen once. The specimen sequenced was peripheral blood mononuclear cells. The source of these receptors is a woman in her thirties or forties with T-cell large granular lymphocyte leukemia. Some clones in this sample may be carry-over from other donors' samples. CDR3s include the opening cysteine and the closing phenylalanine or tryptophan. Fields, in order: V gene, J gene, clone size, D gene, CDR3 DNA, CDR3 protein. The D gene is left open where the match is weak. Size values are once, few and many counts, or a class for expanded clones, and some rows have none.

v_call: TRBV27; j_call: TRBJ1-3; clone_size: -; d_call: -; cdr3_nt: TGTGCCAGCAGTCCGCTTCAAGGGGGAAACACCATATATTTT; cdr3_aa: CASSPLQGGNTIYF
v_call: TRBV6-6; j_call: TRBJ1-2; clone_size: few; d_call: TRBD1; cdr3_nt: TGTGCCAGCAGTCTCCGGGACAGGGTCTATGGCTACACCTTC; cdr3_aa: CASSLRDRVYGYTF
v_call: TRBV7-8; j_call: TRBJ2-1; clone_size: few; d_call: TRBD2; cdr3_nt: TGTGCCAGCAGCCAACGAGCGGGGGGGTACAATGAGCAGTTCTTC; cdr3_aa: CASSQRAGGYNEQFF
v_call: TRBV5-1; j_call: TRBJ2-7; clone_size: few; d_call: TRBD1; cdr3_nt: TGCGCCAGCAGCGACAGGGGGCCTAGAGAGCAGTACTTC; cdr3_aa: CASSDRGPREQYF
v_call: TRBV19; j_call: TRBJ1-4; clone_size: -; d_call: -; cdr3_nt: TGTGCCAGTAGTATCGCGGGGGGCGGTGAAAAACTGTTTTTT; cdr3_aa: CASSIAGGGEKLFF
v_call: TRBV2; j_call: TRBJ2-7; clone_size: -; d_call: -; cdr3_nt: TGTGCCACCCGAGAGGTCTACGAGCAGTACTTC; cdr3_aa: CATREVYEQYF
v_call: TRBV6-5; j_call: TRBJ2-7; clone_size: -; d_call: TRBD2; cdr3_nt: TGTGCCAGCAGTTACGGGCCTAGCGGGAGTATCTACGAGCAGTACTTC; cdr3_aa: CASSYGPSGSIYEQYF
v_call: TRBV7-9; j_call: TRBJ2-1; clone_size: few; d_call: TRBD2; cdr3_nt: TGTGCCAGCAGCTTAGCGGGAGGGCCGCGCAATGAGCAGTTCTTC; cdr3_aa: CASSLAGGPRNEQFF
v_call: TRBV5-1; j_call: TRBJ1-6; clone_size: -; d_call: TRBD1; cdr3_nt: TGCGCCAGCAGCCAGACAGGGGGCGAGGGTTCACCCCTCCACTTT; cdr3_aa: CASSQTGGEGSPLHF
v_call: TRBV7-9; j_call: TRBJ1-1; clone_size: -; d_call: TRBD1; cdr3_nt: TGTGCCAGCAGCTCAGACAGGGTGAACACTGAAGCTTTCTTT; cdr3_aa: CASSSDRVNTEAFF
v_call: TRBV5-1; j_call: TRBJ2-5; clone_size: -; d_call: -; cdr3_nt: TGCGCCAGCACGCCAAGCAGGTTGCGAGGGGCCCAGTACTTC; cdr3_aa: CASTPSRLRGAQYF
v_call: TRBV2; j_call: TRBJ2-7; clone_size: few; d_call: -; cdr3_nt: TGTGCCAGCAGGAGGCAGGGCCGGGTGGCTTACGAGCAGTACTTC; cdr3_aa: CASRRQGRVAYEQYF
v_call: TRBV5-4; j_call: TRBJ2-7; clone_size: -; d_call: TRBD1; cdr3_nt: TGTGCCAGCAGTCTCGGACAGGGGGCTTCCTACGAGCAGTACTTC; cdr3_aa: CASSLGQGASYEQYF
v_call: TRBV7-2; j_call: TRBJ1-1; clone_size: -; d_call: -; cdr3_nt: TGTGCCAGCACCGTCGGGACTGAAGCTTTCTTT; cdr3_aa: CASTVGTEAFF
v_call: TRBV7-2; j_call: TRBJ2-5; clone_size: few; d_call: -; cdr3_nt: TGTGCCAGCAGCATGGAGGGTCGGACCCAGTACTTC; cdr3_aa: CASSMEGRTQYF
v_call: TRBV5-5; j_call: TRBJ1-2; clone_size: -; d_call: -; cdr3_nt: TGTGCCAGCACCCCGGGGGCAGGAGGGGGCTATGGCTACACCTTC; cdr3_aa: CASTPGAGGGYGYTF
v_call: TRBV4-3; j_call: TRBJ1-4; clone_size: -; d_call: -; cdr3_nt: TGCGCCAGCAGCCAAGATCTAGGGCCGACCACTCAACTGTTTTTT; cdr3_aa: CASSQDLGPTTQLFF
v_call: TRBV28; j_call: TRBJ1-4; clone_size: -; d_call: -; cdr3_nt: TGTGCCAGCAGTCCCACACAGGGCCAAAATGAAAAACTGTTTTTT; cdr3_aa: CASSPTQGQNEKLFF
v_call: TRBV27; j_call: TRBJ1-1; clone_size: -; d_call: -; cdr3_nt: TGTGCCAGCAGTTTAGGGATTAACACTGAAGCTTTCTTT; cdr3_aa: CASSLGINTEAFF
v_call: TRBV13; j_call: TRBJ1-1; clone_size: -; d_call: TRBD1; cdr3_nt: TGTGCCAGCAGCCAAGGACAGGGCTGGTGGAACACTGAAGCTTTCTTT; cdr3_aa: CASSQGQGWWNTEAFF
v_call: TRBV6-6; j_call: TRBJ2-1; clone_size: -; d_call: TRBD2; cdr3_nt: TGTGCCAGCAGTCTAGCGGGCTTGGGGTCTGAGCAGTTCTTC; cdr3_aa: CASSLAGLGSEQFF
v_call: TRBV7-9; j_call: TRBJ1-1; clone_size: -; d_call: -; cdr3_nt: TGTGCCAGCAGCTTTGGGGTAGTAGGCTACACTGAAGCTTTCTTT; cdr3_aa: CASSFGVVGYTEAFF
v_call: TRBV7-8; j_call: TRBJ2-7; clone_size: -; d_call: -; cdr3_nt: TGTGCCAGCAGCTTAGGGTCCAGCTCCTACGAGCAGTACTTC; cdr3_aa: CASSLGSSSYEQYF
v_call: TRBV5-5; j_call: TRBJ2-7; clone_size: -; d_call: -; cdr3_nt: TGTGCCAGCAGCTTGGGCAGCATCTCCTACGAGCAGTACTTC; cdr3_aa: CASSLGSISYEQYF
v_call: TRBV29-1; j_call: TRBJ2-5; clone_size: few; d_call: -; cdr3_nt: TGCAGCGTACAGACAGGTGGAGTGACCCAGTACTTC; cdr3_aa: CSVQTGGVTQYF
v_call: TRBV4-3; j_call: TRBJ1-2; clone_size: -; d_call: -; cdr3_nt: TGCGCCAGCAGCCAAGATTTGGGATTCCGCGACTATGGCTACACCTTC; cdr3_aa: CASSQDLGFRDYGYTF
v_call: TRBV9; j_call: TRBJ2-7; clone_size: -; d_call: -; cdr3_nt: TGTGCCAGCAGCGCCGTAGGGGATGGGCAGCGCGAGCAGTACTTC; cdr3_aa: CASSAVGDGQREQYF
v_call: TRBV25-1; j_call: TRBJ1-1; clone_size: -; d_call: -; cdr3_nt: TGTGCCAGCAGTGAATCTTTAAGGGTTTTCTTT; cdr3_aa: CASSESLRVFF
v_call: TRBV16; j_call: TRBJ1-4; clone_size: -; d_call: -; cdr3_nt: TGTGCCAGCAGCCAATTGGGGATGGGAAGAAAACTGTTTTTT; cdr3_aa: CASSQLGMGRKLFF
v_call: TRBV10-2; j_call: TRBJ1-1; clone_size: few; d_call: -; cdr3_nt: TGCGCCGTCAGGGCCGACACTGAAGCTTTCTTT; cdr3_aa: CAVRADTEAFF
v_call: TRBV7-2; j_call: TRBJ1-6; clone_size: few; d_call: -; cdr3_nt: TGTGCCAGCAGCTTAGAGTGGGGTTCCTATAATTCACCCCTCCACTTT; cdr3_aa: CASSLEWGSYNSPLHF
v_call: TRBV29-1; j_call: TRBJ2-1; clone_size: once; d_call: TRBD1; cdr3_nt: TGCAGCGTTGTTCCCCCGGACAGGAGCTCCTACAATGAGCAGTTCTTC; cdr3_aa: CSVVPPDRSSYNEQFF
v_call: TRBV7-2; j_call: TRBJ2-7; clone_size: -; d_call: -; cdr3_nt: TGTGCCAGCAGCTTGGGGCTCCCGGGTGAGCAGTACTTC; cdr3_aa: CASSLGLPGEQYF
v_call: TRBV18; j_call: TRBJ2-7; clone_size: few; d_call: -; cdr3_nt: TGTGCCACCCGACCCGAGGGGCGCTACGAGCAGTACTTC; cdr3_aa: CATRPEGRYEQYF
v_call: TRBV5-1; j_call: TRBJ2-2; clone_size: once; d_call: -; cdr3_nt: TGCGCCAGCAGCCAGGCCCTAGCTCTCCCCGGGGAGCTGTTTTTT; cdr3_aa: CASSQALALPGELFF
v_call: TRBV5-4; j_call: TRBJ1-1; clone_size: -; d_call: -; cdr3_nt: TGTGCCAGCAAGGGAACGGGTGAAGCTTTCTTT; cdr3_aa: CASKGTGEAFF
v_call: TRBV5-4; j_call: TRBJ1-5; clone_size: few; d_call: TRBD1; cdr3_nt: TGTGCCAGCAGCCAGGGGGATAGCAATCAGCCCCAGCATTTT; cdr3_aa: CASSQGDSNQPQHF
v_call: TRBV29-1; j_call: TRBJ2-1; clone_size: -; d_call: TRBD2; cdr3_nt: TGCAGCGTTGATAGTCTCGGACTAGCGGGGGGAGGGGGCTCCTACAATGAGCAGTTCTTC; cdr3_aa: CSVDSLGLAGGGGSYNEQFF
v_call: TRBV27; j_call: TRBJ1-2; clone_size: -; d_call: TRBD1; cdr3_nt: TGTGCCAGCAGTTCTCGGACAGGGAATTCCCCATTCTATGGCTACACCTTC; cdr3_aa: CASSSRTGNSPFYGYTF
v_call: TRBV5-6; j_call: TRBJ2-7; clone_size: -; d_call: TRBD1; cdr3_nt: TGTGCCAGCAGCTTGGCCGGGACAGGGAGCGAGCAGTACTTC; cdr3_aa: CASSLAGTGSEQYF
v_call: TRBV7-2; j_call: TRBJ2-7; clone_size: -; d_call: -; cdr3_nt: TGTGCCAGCAGCCTTCGGGTGCTGACCTACGAGCAGTACTTC; cdr3_aa: CASSLRVLTYEQYF
v_call: TRBV6-5; j_call: TRBJ2-7; clone_size: -; d_call: TRBD1; cdr3_nt: TGTGCCAGCAGTTATGCCGGGACAGGGGTACACGAGCAGTACTTC; cdr3_aa: CASSYAGTGVHEQYF
v_call: TRBV28; j_call: TRBJ1-2; clone_size: -; d_call: -; cdr3_nt: TGTGCCAGCACCCTCGTGCAGGGGAATGGCTACACCTTC; cdr3_aa: CASTLVQGNGYTF
v_call: TRBV4-3; j_call: TRBJ1-2; clone_size: -; d_call: -; cdr3_nt: TGCGCCAGCAGCCAAGATCGTTCCGGGCCCTATGGCTACACCTTC; cdr3_aa: CASSQDRSGPYGYTF
v_call: TRBV10-3; j_call: TRBJ2-2; clone_size: -; d_call: TRBD2; cdr3_nt: TGTGCCACCCGGGAGGTGGGGGGCACCGGGGAGCTGTTTTTT; cdr3_aa: CATREVGGTGELFF